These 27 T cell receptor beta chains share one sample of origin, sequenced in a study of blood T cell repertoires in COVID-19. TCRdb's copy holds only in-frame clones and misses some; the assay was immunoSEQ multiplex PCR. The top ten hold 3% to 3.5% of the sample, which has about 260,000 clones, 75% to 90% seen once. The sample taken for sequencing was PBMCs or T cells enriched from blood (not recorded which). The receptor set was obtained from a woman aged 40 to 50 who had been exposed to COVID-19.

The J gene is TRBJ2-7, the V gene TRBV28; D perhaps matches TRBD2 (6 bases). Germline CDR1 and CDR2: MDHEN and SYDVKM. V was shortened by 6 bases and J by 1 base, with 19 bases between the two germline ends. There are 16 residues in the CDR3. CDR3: CASSPTGARGSYEQYF. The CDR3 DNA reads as TGTGCCAGCAGCCCCACCGGGGCGCGGGGTTCCTACGAGCAGTACTTC.

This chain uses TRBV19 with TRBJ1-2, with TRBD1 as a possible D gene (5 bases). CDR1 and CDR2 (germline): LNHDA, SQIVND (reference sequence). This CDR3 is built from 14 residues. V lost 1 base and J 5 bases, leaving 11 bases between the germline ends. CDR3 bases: TGTGCCAGTAGTATAGCCGGGGGGTTATATGGCTACACCTTC. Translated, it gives CASSIAGGLYGYTF.

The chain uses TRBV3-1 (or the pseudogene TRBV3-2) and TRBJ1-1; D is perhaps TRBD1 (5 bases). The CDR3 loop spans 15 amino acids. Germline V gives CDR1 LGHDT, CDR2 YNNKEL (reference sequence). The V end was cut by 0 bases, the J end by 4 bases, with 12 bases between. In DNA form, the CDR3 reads TGTGCCAGCAGCCAAGATAAGGGAGGGGTCACTGAAGCTTTCTTT. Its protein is CASSQDKGGVTEAFF.

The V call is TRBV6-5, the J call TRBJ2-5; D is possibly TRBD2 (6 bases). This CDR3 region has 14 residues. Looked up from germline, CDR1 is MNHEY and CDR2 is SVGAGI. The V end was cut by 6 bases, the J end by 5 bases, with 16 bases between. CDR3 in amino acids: CASRLGRGGETQYF. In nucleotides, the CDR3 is TGTGCCAGCAGACTTGGGCGGGGCGGGGAGACCCAGTACTTC.

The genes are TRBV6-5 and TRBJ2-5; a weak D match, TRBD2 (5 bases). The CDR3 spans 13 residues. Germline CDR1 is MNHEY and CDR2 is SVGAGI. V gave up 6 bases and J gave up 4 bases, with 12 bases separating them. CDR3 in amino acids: CASRTGLGETQYF. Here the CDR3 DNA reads TGTGCCAGCAGGACCGGACTTGGAGAGACCCAGTACTTC.

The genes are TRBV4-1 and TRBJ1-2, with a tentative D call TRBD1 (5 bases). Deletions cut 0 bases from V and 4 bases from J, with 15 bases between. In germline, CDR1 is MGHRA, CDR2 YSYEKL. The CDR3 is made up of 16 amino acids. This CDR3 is CASSQDLAGKTYGYTF. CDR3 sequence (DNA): TGCGCCAGCAGCCAAGATCTGGCAGGGAAGACCTATGGCTACACCTTC.

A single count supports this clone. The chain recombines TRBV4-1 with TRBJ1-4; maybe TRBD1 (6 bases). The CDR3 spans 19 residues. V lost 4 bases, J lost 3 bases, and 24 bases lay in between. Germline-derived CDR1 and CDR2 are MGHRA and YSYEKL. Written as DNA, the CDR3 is TGCGCCAGCAGCCCGAAGGTGGCAGGGGAAATGAGTGCTAATGAAAAACTGTTTTTT. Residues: CASSPKVAGEMSANEKLFF.

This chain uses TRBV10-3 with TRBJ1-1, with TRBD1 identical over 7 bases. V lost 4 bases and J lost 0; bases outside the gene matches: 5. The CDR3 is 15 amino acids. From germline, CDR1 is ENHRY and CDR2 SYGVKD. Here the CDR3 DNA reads TGTGCCATCAGTGGGGAACAGGGGATGAACACTGAAGCTTTCTTT. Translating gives CAISGEQGMNTEAFF.

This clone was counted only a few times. CDR3 in DNA: TGTGCCAGCAGTTTAGGACAGGGTGGCCAGCCCCAGCATTTT. Amino acids: CASSLGQGGQPQHF. V gene TRBV28 combines with J gene TRBJ1-5; 8 nucleotides line up with TRBD1. Germline assignment: CDR1 MDHEN and CDR2 SYDVKM. CDR3 length: 14 amino acids. The V and J ends lost 2 bases and 7 bases, in that order; junction bases with no gene match: 4. The full variable domain, its missing parts supplied by reference TRBV28 and TRBJ1-5, is DVKVTQSSRYLVKRTGEKVFLECVQDMDHENMFWYRQDPGLGLRLIYFSYDVKMKEKGDIPEGYSVSREKKERFSLILESASTNQTSMYLCASSLGQGGQPQHFGDGTRLSIL.

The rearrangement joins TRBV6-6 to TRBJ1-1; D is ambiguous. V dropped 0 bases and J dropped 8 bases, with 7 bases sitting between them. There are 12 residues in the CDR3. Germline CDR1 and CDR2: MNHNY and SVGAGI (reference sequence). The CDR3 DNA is TGTGCCAGCAGTTACTCTCTCAGGGAAGCTTTCTTT. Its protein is CASSYSLREAFF.

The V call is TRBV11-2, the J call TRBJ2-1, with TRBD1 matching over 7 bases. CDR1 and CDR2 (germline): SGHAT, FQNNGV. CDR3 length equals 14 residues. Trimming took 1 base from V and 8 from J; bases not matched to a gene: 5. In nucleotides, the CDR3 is TGTGCCAGCAGCTTAGGCCCAGGGGGTGATGAGCAGTTCTTC. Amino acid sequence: CASSLGPGGDEQFF.

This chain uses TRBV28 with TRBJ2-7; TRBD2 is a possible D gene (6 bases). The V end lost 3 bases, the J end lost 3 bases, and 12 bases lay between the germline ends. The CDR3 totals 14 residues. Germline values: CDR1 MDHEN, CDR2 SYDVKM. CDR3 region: CASSFGSGFYEQYV. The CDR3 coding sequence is TGTGCCAGCAGTTTCGGGAGCGGGTTCTACGAGCAGTACGTC.

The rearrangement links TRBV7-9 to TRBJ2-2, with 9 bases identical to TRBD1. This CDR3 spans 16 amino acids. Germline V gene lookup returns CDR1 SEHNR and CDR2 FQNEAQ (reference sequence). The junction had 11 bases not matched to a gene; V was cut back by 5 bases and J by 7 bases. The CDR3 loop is CASSLPVGTGSGELFF. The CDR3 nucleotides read TGTGCCAGCAGCCTCCCGGTAGGGACAGGGAGCGGGGAGCTGTTTTTT.

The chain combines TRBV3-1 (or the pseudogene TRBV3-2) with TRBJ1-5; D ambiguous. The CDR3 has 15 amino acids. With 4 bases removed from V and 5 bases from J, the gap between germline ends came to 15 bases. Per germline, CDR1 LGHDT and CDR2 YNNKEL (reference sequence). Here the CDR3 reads CASSPRGGPYQPQHF. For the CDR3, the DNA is TGTGCCAGCAGCCCCCGGGGAGGGCCCTATCAGCCCCAGCATTTT.

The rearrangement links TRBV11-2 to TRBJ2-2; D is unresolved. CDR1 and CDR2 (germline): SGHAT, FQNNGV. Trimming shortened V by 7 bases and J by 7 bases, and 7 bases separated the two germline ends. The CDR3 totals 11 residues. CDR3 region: CASTLSGELFF. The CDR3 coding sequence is TGTGCCAGCACCCTAAGCGGGGAGCTGTTTTTT.

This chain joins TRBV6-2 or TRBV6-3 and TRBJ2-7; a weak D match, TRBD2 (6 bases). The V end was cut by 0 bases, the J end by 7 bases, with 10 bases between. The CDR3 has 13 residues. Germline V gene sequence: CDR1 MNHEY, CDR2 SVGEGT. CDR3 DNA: TGTGCCAGCAGTTACTCGGGGGGAGCTGAGCAGTACTTC. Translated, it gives CASSYSGGAEQYF.

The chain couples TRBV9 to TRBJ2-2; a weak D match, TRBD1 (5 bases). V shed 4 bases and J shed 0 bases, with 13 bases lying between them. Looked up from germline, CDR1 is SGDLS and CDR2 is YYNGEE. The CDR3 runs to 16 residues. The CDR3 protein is CASSSLRGPNTGELFF. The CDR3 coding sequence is TGTGCCAGCAGCAGCCTAAGGGGTCCGAACACCGGGGAGCTGTTTTTT.

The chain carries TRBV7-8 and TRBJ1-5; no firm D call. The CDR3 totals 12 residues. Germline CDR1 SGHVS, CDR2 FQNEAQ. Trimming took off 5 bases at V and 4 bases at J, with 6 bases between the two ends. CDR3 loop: CASSPSNQPQHF. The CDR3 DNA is TGTGCCAGCAGCCCGTCGAATCAGCCCCAGCATTTT.

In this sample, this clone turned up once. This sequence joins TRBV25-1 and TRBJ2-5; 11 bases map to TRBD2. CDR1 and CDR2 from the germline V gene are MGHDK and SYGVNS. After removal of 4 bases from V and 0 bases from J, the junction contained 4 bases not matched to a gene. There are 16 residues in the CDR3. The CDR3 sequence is CASSGLAGPYQETQYF. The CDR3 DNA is TGTGCCAGCAGTGGACTAGCGGGGCCCTACCAAGAGACCCAGTACTTC.

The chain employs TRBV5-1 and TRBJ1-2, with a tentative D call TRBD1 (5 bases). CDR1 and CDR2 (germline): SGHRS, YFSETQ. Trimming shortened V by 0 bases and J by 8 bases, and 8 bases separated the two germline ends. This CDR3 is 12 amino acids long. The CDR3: CASSLGDSGYTF. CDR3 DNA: TGCGCCAGCAGCTTGGGAGACAGCGGCTACACCTTC. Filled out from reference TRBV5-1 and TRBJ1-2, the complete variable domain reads KAGVTQTPRYLIKTRGQQVTLSCSPISGHRSVSWYQQTPGQGLQFLFEYFSETQRNKGNFPGRFSGRQFSNSRSEMNVSTLELGDSALYLCASSLGDSGYTFGSGTRLTVV.

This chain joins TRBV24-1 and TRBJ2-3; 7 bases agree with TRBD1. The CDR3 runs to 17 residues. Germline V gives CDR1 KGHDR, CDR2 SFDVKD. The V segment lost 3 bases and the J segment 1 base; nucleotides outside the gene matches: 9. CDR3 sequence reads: CATSDTTGPLGTDTQYF. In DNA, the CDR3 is TGTGCCACCAGTGATACGACAGGGCCCCTGGGCACAGATACGCAGTATTTT.

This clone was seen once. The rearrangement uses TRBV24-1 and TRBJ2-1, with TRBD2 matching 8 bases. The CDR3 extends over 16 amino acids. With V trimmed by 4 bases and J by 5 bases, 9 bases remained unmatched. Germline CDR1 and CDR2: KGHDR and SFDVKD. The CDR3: CATSEPTSGRNNEQFF. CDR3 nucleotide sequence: TGTGCCACCAGTGAGCCAACTAGCGGACGAAACAATGAGCAGTTCTTC.

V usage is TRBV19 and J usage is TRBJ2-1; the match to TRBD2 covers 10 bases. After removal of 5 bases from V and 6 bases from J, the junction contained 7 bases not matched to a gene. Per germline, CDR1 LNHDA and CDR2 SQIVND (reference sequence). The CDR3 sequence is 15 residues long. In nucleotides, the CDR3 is TGTGCCAGTAGTTGGTCGGTAGCGGGGGGCAATGAGCAGTTCTTC. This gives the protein CASSWSVAGGNEQFF.

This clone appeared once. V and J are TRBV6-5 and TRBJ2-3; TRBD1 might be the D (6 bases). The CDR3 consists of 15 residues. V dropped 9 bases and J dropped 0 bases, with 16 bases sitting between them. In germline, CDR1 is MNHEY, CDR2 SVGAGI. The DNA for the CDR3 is TGTGCCAGTTGGCAGGGGTTGTCTAGCACAGATACGCAGTATTTT. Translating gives CASWQGLSSTDTQYF.

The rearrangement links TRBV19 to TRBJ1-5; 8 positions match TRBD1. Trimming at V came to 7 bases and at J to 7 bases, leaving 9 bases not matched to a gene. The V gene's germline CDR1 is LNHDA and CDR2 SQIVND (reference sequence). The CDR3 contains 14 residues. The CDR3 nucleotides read TGTGCCAGTAATCCCACATCAGGGGGCCAGCCCCAGCATTTT. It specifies CASNPTSGGQPQHF. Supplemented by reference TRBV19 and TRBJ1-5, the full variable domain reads DGGITQSPKYLFRKEGQNVTLSCEQNLNHDAMYWYRQDPGQGLRLIYYSQIVNDFQKGDIAEGYSVSREKKESFPLTVTSAQKNPTAFYLCASNPTSGGQPQHFGDGTRLSIL.

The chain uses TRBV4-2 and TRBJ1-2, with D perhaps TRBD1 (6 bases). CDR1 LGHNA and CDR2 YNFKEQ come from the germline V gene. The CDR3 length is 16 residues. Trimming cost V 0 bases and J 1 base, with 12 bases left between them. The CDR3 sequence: CASSQDPGGGNYGYTF. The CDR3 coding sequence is TGTGCCAGCAGCCAAGATCCGGGGGGCGGTAACTATGGCTACACCTTC.

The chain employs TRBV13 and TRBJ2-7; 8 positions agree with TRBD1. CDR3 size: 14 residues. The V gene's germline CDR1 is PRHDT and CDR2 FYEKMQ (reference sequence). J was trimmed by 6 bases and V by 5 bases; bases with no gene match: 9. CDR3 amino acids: CASSNPGGATEQYF. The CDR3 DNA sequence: TGTGCCAGCAGCAACCCAGGGGGCGCGACCGAGCAGTACTTC.